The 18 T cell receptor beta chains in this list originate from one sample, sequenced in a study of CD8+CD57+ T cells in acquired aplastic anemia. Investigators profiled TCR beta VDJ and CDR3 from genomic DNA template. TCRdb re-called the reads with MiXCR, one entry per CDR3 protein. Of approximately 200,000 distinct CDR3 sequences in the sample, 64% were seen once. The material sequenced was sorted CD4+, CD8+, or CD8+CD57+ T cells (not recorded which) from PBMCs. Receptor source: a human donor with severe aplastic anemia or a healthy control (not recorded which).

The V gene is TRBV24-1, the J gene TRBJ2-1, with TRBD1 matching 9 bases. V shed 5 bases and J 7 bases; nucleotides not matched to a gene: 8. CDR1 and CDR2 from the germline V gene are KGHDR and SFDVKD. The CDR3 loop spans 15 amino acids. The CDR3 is CATSAPGTGLNEQFF. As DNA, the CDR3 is TGTGCCACCAGTGCCCCCGGGACAGGGCTAAATGAGCAGTTCTTC.

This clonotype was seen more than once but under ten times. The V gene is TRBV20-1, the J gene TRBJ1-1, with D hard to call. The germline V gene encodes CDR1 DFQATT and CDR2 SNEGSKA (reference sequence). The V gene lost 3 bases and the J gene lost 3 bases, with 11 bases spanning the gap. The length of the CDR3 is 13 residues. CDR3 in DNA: TGCAGTGCTAGTTGGGTGGTCGACACTGAAGCTTTCTTT. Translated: CSASWVVDTEAFF.

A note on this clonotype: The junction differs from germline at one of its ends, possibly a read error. As DNA, the CDR3 is TGCGCCTGGAGTTCAGGGGGCGCCCCCTACGAGCAGTACTTC. Encoded protein: CAWSSGGAPYEQYF. This chain links TRBV30 with TRBJ2-7; 8 positions match TRBD1. The CDR3 has 14 amino acids. Germline V gives CDR1 GTSNPN, CDR2 SVGIG (reference sequence).

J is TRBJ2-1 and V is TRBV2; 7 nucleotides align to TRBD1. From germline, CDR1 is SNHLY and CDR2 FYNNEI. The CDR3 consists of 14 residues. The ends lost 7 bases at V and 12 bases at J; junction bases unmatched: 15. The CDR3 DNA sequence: TGTGCCAGCAACGGACAGGATCGTCTTCATGGGCAGTTCTTC. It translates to CASNGQDRLHGQFF.

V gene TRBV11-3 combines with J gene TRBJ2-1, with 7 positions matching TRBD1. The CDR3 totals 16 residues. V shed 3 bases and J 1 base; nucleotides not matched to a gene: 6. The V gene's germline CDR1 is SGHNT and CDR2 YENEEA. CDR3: CASSFVRGRSYNEQFF. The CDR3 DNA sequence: TGTGCCAGCAGCTTTGTTAGGGGGCGATCCTACAATGAGCAGTTCTTC.

The CDR3 loop is CASSASFRQLGNTIYF. CDR3 nucleotide sequence: TGTGCCAGCAGCGCGAGCTTTCGACAGCTGGGGAACACCATATATTTT. J is TRBJ1-3 and V is TRBV7-9, with D tentatively TRBD1 (5 bases). Trimming took 5 bases from V and 7 from J, leaving 21 bases between them. The germline CDR1 and CDR2 sequences are SEHNR and FQNEAQ (reference sequence). The CDR3 totals 16 residues. The variable domain in full, completed from reference TRBV7-9 and TRBJ1-3, reads DTGVSQNPRHKITKRGQNVTFRCDPISEHNRLYWYRQTLGQGPEFLTYFQNEAQLEKSRLLSDRFSAERPKGSFSTLEIQRTEQGDSAMYLCASSASFRQLGNTIYFGEGSWLTVV.

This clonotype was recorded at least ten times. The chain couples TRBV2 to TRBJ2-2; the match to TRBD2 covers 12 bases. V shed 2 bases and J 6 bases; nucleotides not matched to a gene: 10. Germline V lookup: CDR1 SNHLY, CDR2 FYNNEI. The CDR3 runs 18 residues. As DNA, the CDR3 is TGTGCCAGCAGTGAACAATCACGGCTAGCGGGGGGGGCCGGGGAGCTGTTTTTT. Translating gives CASSEQSRLAGGAGELFF.

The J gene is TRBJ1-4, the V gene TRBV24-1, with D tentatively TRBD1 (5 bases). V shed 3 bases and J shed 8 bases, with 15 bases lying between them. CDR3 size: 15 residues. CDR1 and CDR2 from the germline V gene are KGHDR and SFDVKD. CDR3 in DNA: TGTGCCACCAGTGATGGGGCAGGGATGGAGGAAAAACTGTTTTTT. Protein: CATSDGAGMEEKLFF.

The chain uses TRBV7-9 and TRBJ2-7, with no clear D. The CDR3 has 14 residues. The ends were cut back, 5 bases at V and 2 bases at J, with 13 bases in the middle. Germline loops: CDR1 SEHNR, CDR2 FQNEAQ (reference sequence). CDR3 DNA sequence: TGTGCCAGCAGCCACGAAGTGTACCCCTACGAGCAGTACTTC. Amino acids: CASSHEVYPYEQYF.

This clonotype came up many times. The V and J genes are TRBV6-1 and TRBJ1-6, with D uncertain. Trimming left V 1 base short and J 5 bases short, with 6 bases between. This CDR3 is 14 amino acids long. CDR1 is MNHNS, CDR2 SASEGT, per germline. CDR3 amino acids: CASSEGRDNSPLHF. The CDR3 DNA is TGTGCCAGCAGTGAAGGGCGCGATAATTCACCCCTCCACTTT.

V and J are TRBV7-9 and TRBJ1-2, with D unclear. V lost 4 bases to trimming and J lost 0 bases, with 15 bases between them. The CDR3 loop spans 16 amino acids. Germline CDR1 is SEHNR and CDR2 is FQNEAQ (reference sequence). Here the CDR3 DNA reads TGTGCCAGCAGCTCCAAACCGACGGATGCTAACTATGGCTACACCTTC. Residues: CASSSKPTDANYGYTF.

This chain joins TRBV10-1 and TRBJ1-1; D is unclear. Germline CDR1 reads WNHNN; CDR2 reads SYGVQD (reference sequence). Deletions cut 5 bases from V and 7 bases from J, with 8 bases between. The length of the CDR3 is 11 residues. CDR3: CASSSENEAFF. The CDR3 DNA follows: TGCGCCAGCAGTTCCGAAAATGAAGCTTTCTTT.

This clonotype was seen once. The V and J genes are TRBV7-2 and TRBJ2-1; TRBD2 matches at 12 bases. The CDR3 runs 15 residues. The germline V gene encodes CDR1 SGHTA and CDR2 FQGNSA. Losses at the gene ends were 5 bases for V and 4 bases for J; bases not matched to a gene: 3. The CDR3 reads CASSPGLAGYNEQFF. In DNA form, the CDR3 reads TGTGCCAGCAGCCCCGGACTAGCGGGATACAATGAGCAGTTCTTC.

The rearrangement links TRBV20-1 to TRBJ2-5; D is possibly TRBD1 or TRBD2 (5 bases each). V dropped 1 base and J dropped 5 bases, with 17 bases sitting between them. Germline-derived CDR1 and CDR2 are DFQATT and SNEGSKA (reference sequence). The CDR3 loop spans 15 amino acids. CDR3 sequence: CSARGGYDGMETQYF. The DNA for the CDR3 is TGCAGTGCTAGAGGGGGGTACGACGGGATGGAGACCCAGTACTTC.

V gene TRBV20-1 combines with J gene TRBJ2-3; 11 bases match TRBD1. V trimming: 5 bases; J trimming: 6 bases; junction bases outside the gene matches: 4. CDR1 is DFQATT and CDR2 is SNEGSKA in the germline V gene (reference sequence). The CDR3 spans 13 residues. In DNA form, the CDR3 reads TGCAGTGCTGGACAGGGGGCGAGGGATACGCAGTATTTT. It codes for CSAGQGARDTQYF.

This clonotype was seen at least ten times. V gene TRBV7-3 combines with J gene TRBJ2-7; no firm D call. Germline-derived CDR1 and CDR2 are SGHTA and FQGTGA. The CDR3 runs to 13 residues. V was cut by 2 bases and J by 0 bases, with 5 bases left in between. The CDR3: CASSLGPSYEQYF. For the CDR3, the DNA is TGTGCCAGCAGCTTAGGGCCCTCCTACGAGCAGTACTTC.

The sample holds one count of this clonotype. CDR3 loop: CASSVTQGPGEQYF. The CDR3 region has the DNA TGTGCCAGTAGTGTGACGCAGGGCCCCGGCGAGCAGTACTTC. This chain connects TRBV19 to TRBJ2-7; D might be TRBD1 (5 bases). V was cut by 5 bases and J by 6 bases, with 17 bases left in between. Looked up from germline, CDR1 is LNHDA and CDR2 is SQIVND (reference sequence). This CDR3 spans 14 amino acids.

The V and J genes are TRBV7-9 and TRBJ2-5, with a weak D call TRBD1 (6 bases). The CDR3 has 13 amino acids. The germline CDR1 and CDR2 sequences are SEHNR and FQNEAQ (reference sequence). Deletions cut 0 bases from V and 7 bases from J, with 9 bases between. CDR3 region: CASSLAEGGTQYF. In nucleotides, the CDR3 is TGTGCCAGCAGCTTAGCGGAAGGGGGGACCCAGTACTTC.